The rows below give T cell receptor beta chains drawn from one sample of a study of OX40 agonist ivuxolimab in advanced cancers. Profiling relied on immunoSEQ multiplex PCR, and the TCRdb table lists in-frame clones only, not all of them. The sample has roughly 77,000 clones; roughly 80% are singletons. The sequences come from CD4+ or CD8+ T cells sorted from blood, collected in a trial of the OX40 agonist ivuxolimab. The receptors were sampled from an adult with an advanced solid tumor such as melanoma, head and neck, liver or kidney cancer. Both conserved end residues are part of each CDR3. The D gene is left open where the match is weak. Expanded clones are given a class, and other clones once, few, many or no size at all.

clone size	V gene	J gene	D gene	CDR3 protein	CDR3 DNA
.	TRBV29-1	TRBJ2-3	.	CSVEARHSTDTQYF	TGCAGCGTTGAGGCGCGGCATAGCACAGATACGCAGTATTTT
.	TRBV9	TRBJ1-1	.	CASSVRTGANEAFF	TGTGCCAGCAGCGTACGCACGGGGGCAAATGAAGCTTTCTTT
.	TRBV18	TRBJ2-1	.	CASSPSFQSSYNEQFF	TGTGCCAGCTCACCAAGTTTCCAGAGCTCCTACAATGAGCAGTTCTTC
medium-sized	TRBV4-2	TRBJ1-1	.	CASSLSLDSSEAFF	TGTGCCAGCAGCCTATCTTTGGACAGCTCAGAAGCTTTCTTT
.	TRBV4-1	TRBJ2-2	.	CASSRTGENTGELFF	TGCGCCAGCAGCCGGACGGGGGAGAACACCGGGGAGCTGTTTTTT
.	TRBV7-2	TRBJ2-7	.	CASSLGARVSYEQYF	TGTGCCAGCAGCTTAGGTGCGAGAGTTTCCTACGAGCAGTACTTC
.	TRBV28	TRBJ1-2	TRBD1	CASSPLGGGYGYTF	TGTGCCAGCAGTCCTTTAGGGGGCGGCTATGGCTACACCTTC
.	TRBV5-1	TRBJ1-4	.	CASSLASGDPEKLFF	TGCGCCAGCAGCTTGGCATCAGGGGACCCGGAAAAACTGTTTTTT
.	TRBV18	TRBJ1-4	.	CASSRGENEKLFF	TGTGCCAGCTCAAGGGGGGAAAACGAAAAACTGTTTTTT
.	TRBV4-2	TRBJ2-5	TRBD1	CASSPTPDRSGTQYF	TGTGCCAGCAGCCCGACACCGGACAGGAGCGGGACCCAGTACTTC
.	TRBV7-9	TRBJ2-6	.	CASSPLRVSGANVLTF	TGTGCCAGCAGCCCCCTAAGGGTCTCTGGGGCCAACGTCCTGACTTTC
once	TRBV4-1	TRBJ2-7	.	CASSQGRARGRYEQYF	TGCGCCAGCAGCCAAGGTAGGGCCAGGGGTAGATACGAGCAGTACTTC
.	TRBV14	TRBJ2-3	.	CASSQDLASDTQYF	TGTGCCAGCAGCCAAGATCTGGCTTCAGATACGCAGTATTTT
.	TRBV30	TRBJ2-3	.	CAWSVLRGFADTQYF	TGTGCCTGGAGTGTACTCCGGGGTTTCGCAGATACGCAGTATTTT
.	TRBV19	TRBJ1-5	TRBD1	CASSRLQGSSNQPQHF	TGTGCCAGTAGTCGTTTACAGGGGTCTAGCAATCAGCCCCAGCATTTT
once	TRBV30	TRBJ2-1	TRBD2	CAWSVQGAGGVYNEQFF	TGTGCCTGGAGTGTACAGGGTGCGGGAGGGGTCTACAATGAGCAGTTCTTC
.	TRBV30	TRBJ1-1	.	CAWTLSNREAFF	TGTGCCTGGACCCTATCAAACAGGGAAGCTTTCTTT
.	TRBV11-2	TRBJ2-5	.	CASSLIRAETQYF	TGTGCCAGCAGCTTAATCCGAGCGGAGACCCAGTACTTC
.	TRBV6-6	TRBJ1-1	.	CASSYSQGSTEAFF	TGTGCCAGCAGTTACTCACAAGGGAGCACTGAAGCTTTCTTT
.	TRBV7-2	TRBJ1-4	TRBD1	CASSLVTGQGQTELFF	TGTGCCAGCAGCTTAGTTACGGGACAGGGTCAAACTGAACTGTTTTTT
.	TRBV4-1	TRBJ1-3	.	CASSHKGRAAGNTIYF	TGCGCCAGCAGCCACAAGGGGAGGGCTGCCGGAAACACCATATATTTT
.	TRBV28	TRBJ2-7	TRBD2	CASSSSGGHSYEQYF	TGTGCCAGCAGTTCTAGCGGGGGGCACTCCTACGAGCAGTACTTC
.	TRBV29-1	TRBJ2-3	TRBD2	CSVRREPFDTQYF	TGCAGCGTTCGGCGGGAGCCTTTCGATACGCAGTATTTT
.	TRBV11-3	TRBJ2-1	.	CASSLARSREQFF	TGTGCCAGCAGCTTAGCGAGGAGTCGGGAGCAGTTCTTC
.	TRBV5-5	TRBJ2-5	TRBD2	CASSSIVAGGRETQYF	TGTGCCAGCAGCTCTATTGTAGCGGGGGGGCGGGAGACCCAGTACTTC
.	TRBV18	TRBJ1-3	.	CASSRNSVTGNTIYF	TGTGCCAGCTCACGAAACAGCGTTACAGGAAACACCATATATTTT
.	TRBV5-1	TRBJ2-6	.	CASSLQGRAGANVLTF	TGCGCCAGCAGCTTACAGGGTCGGGCTGGGGCCAACGTCCTGACTTTC
.	TRBV2	TRBJ2-3	.	CASSVFGHTDTQYF	TGTGCCAGCAGTGTGTTCGGACACACAGATACGCAGTATTTT
.	TRBV5-8	TRBJ2-7	TRBD1	CASSSRTGGYVEQYF	TGTGCCAGCAGCTCCCGGACAGGGGGCTATGTGGAGCAGTACTTC
few	TRBV4-1	TRBJ2-7	TRBD1	CASSQDKGTGGFYEQYF	TGCGCCAGCAGCCAAGATAAGGGGACAGGGGGGTTCTACGAGCAGTACTTC
.	TRBV7-2	TRBJ1-5	.	CASSPPGQPQHF	TGTGCCAGCAGCCCGCCGGGTCAGCCCCAGCATTTT
.	TRBV6-5	TRBJ2-7	.	CASSPNGRVTDEQYF	TGTGCCAGCAGCCCCAACGGCAGGGTTACCGACGAGCAGTACTTC
.	TRBV18	TRBJ2-1	TRBD2	CASSPGTSPYDEQFF	TGTGCCAGCTCTCCCGGGACTAGCCCTTACGATGAGCAGTTCTTC
.	TRBV20-1	TRBJ2-7	.	CSASRDYEQYF	TGCAGTGCTAGCAGGGACTACGAGCAGTACTTC
.	TRBV28	TRBJ2-3	.	CASTGGSTDTQYF	TGTGCCAGCACCGGGGGAAGCACAGATACGCAGTATTTT
.	TRBV7-3	TRBJ2-1	.	CASSFASRGYNEQFF	TGTGCCAGCAGCTTCGCTTCCCGGGGCTACAATGAGCAGTTCTTC
.	TRBV5-4	TRBJ2-3	TRBD2	CASSLASGPSTDTQYF	TGTGCCAGCAGCTTGGCTAGCGGGCCTAGCACAGATACGCAGTATTTT
.	TRBV2	TRBJ1-2	.	CASRKANYGYTF	TGTGCCAGCAGGAAGGCTAACTATGGCTACACCTTC
.	TRBV19	TRBJ1-2	.	CASSQDSVYGYTF	TGTGCCAGTAGTCAAGACAGCGTCTATGGCTACACCTTC
few	TRBV7-6	TRBJ2-1	TRBD2	CASSFPGLAINEQFF	TGTGCCAGCAGCTTCCCGGGACTAGCCATAAATGAGCAGTTCTTC
.	TRBV28	TRBJ1-3	TRBD1	CASSRTGSSGNTIYF	TGTGCCAGCAGTCGGACAGGGAGTAGTGGAAACACCATATATTTT
.	TRBV15	TRBJ1-1	.	CATSRLKFANTEAFF	TGTGCCACCAGCAGACTTAAGTTCGCGAACACTGAAGCTTTCTTT
.	TRBV7-2	TRBJ2-2	.	CASSLSRAGELFF	TGTGCCAGCAGCTTATCCCGGGCCGGGGAGCTGTTTTTT
.	TRBV4-1	TRBJ2-2	.	CASSQENVGELFF	TGCGCCAGCAGCCAAGAAAATGTCGGGGAGCTGTTTTTT
.	TRBV15	TRBJ2-7	TRBD1	CATSRVGRDRAYEQYF	TGTGCCACCAGCAGAGTGGGCCGGGACAGGGCCTACGAGCAGTACTTC
.	TRBV7-2	TRBJ1-5	TRBD1	CASSWGQGDNQPQHF	TGTGCCAGCAGCTGGGGACAGGGGGACAATCAGCCCCAGCATTTT
.	TRBV7-8	TRBJ1-5	.	CASTPMAGTNQPQHF	TGTGCCAGCACCCCAATGGCAGGGACCAATCAGCCCCAGCATTTT
.	TRBV9	TRBJ2-1	.	CASSVGSANEQFF	TGTGCCAGCAGCGTAGGGTCAGCGAATGAGCAGTTCTTC
.	TRBV7-9	TRBJ2-1	.	CASSLASGANNEQFF	TGTGCCAGCAGCTTAGCGTCCGGGGCCAACAATGAGCAGTTCTTC
.	TRBV15	TRBJ2-1	.	CATSSGQAYNEQFF	TGTGCCACCAGCAGCGGCCAGGCTTACAATGAGCAGTTCTTC
.	TRBV11-1	TRBJ1-5	.	CASSPSPHQPQHF	TGTGCCAGCAGCCCCTCCCCCCATCAGCCCCAGCATTTT
.	TRBV28	TRBJ1-5	.	CASMGLRGNQPQHF	TGTGCCAGCATGGGACTACGAGGCAATCAGCCCCAGCATTTT
.	TRBV18	TRBJ2-7	.	CASSTRDTTYEQYF	TGTGCCAGCTCAACCAGGGACACGACGTACGAGCAGTACTTC
.	TRBV2	TRBJ2-4	TRBD1	CASSPTGDENIQYF	TGTGCCAGCAGTCCGACAGGGGATGAAAACATTCAGTACTTC